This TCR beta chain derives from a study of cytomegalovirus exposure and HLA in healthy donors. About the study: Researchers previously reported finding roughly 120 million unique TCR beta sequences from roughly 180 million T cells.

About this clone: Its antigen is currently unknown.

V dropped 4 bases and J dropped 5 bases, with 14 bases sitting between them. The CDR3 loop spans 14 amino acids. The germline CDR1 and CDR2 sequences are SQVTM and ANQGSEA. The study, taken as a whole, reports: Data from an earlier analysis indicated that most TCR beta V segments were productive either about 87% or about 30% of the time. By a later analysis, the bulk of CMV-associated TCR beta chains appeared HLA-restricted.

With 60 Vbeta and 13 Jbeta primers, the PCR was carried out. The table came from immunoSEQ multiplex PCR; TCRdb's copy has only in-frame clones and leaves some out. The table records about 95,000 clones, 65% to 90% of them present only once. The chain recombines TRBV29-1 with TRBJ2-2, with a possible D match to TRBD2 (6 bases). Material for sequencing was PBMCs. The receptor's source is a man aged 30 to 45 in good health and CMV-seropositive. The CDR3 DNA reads TGCAGCGTTGGTTTGGGGGGTTGGACCGGGGAGCTGTTTTTT. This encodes CSVGLGGWTGELFF.